One and the same sample provided the 22 T cell receptor beta chains below, sequenced in a study of blood T cell repertoires in COVID-19. Sequenced by immunoSEQ multiplex PCR; TCRdb stores in-frame clones only, minus some. The repertoire holds about 250,000 clones, with around nine tenths as singletons. Sequences were obtained from peripheral blood. The receptors were gathered from a man aged 30 to 39 with COVID-19, enrolled during active disease.

CDR3 DNA: TGTGCCAGCAGGGACACGCAGGGGATGAATGAAGCTTTCTTT. This codes for CASRDTQGMNEAFF. The rearrangement uses TRBV11-1 and TRBJ1-1, with a possible D match to TRBD1 (6 bases). Germline V gene data show CDR1 as SGHAT and CDR2 as FQDESV (reference sequence). V lost 6 bases and J lost 7, with 18 bases in between. The CDR3 has 14 amino acids.

The chain combines TRBV30 with TRBJ1-6, with 10 nucleotides matching TRBD1. CDR1 is GTSNPN, CDR2 SVGIG, per germline (reference sequence). Unmatched junction bases numbered 3, after V lost 3 bases and J lost 13 bases. This CDR3 contains 12 residues. The CDR3 nucleotides read TGTGCCTGGAGGTCGGGACAGGGGCCCCTCCACTTT. Protein product: CAWRSGQGPLHF.

The rearrangement uses TRBV2 and TRBJ1-1; perhaps TRBD1 as D (5 bases). Looked up from germline, CDR1 is SNHLY and CDR2 is FYNNEI. V was pared by 2 bases and J by 7 bases, with 17 bases between. The CDR3 contains 15 residues. The CDR3 spells CASSEFAAGSFEAFF. The DNA of the CDR3 is TGTGCCAGCAGTGAATTTGCGGCAGGGTCTTTTGAAGCTTTCTTT.

The CDR3 spells CASSEPTVTGELFF. CDR3 DNA sequence: TGTGCCAGCAGTGAACCGACAGTTACCGGGGAGCTGTTTTTT. The chain joins TRBV6-1 to TRBJ2-2, with TRBD1 as a possible D gene (5 bases). CDR1 and CDR2 from the germline V gene are MNHNS and SASEGT. V was pared by 2 bases and J by 5 bases, with 9 bases between. This CDR3 has 14 amino acids.

The chain is built from TRBV19 and TRBJ2-3; the match to TRBD2 covers 14 bases. The germline gives CDR1 LNHDA, CDR2 SQIVND (reference sequence). The CDR3 spans 18 residues. Trimming cost V 3 bases and J 0 bases; bases outside gene matches: 5. Here the CDR3 reads CASSIETSGGGSTDTQYF. CDR3 nucleotides: TGTGCCAGTAGTATCGAGACTAGCGGGGGGGGTAGCACAGATACGCAGTATTTT.

The chain recombines TRBV12-3 or TRBV12-4 with TRBJ2-2, with D uncertain. Trimming cost V 3 bases and J 3 bases, with 5 bases left between them. This CDR3 is built from 13 residues. DNA for the CDR3: TGTGCCAGCAGTTTTCTGTACACCGGGGAGCTGTTTTTT. Translated, it gives CASSFLYTGELFF.

The chain recombines TRBV19 with TRBJ1-6; weak D call: TRBD1 (5 bases). V shed 0 bases and J shed 9 bases, with 15 bases lying between them. The CDR3 is made up of 16 amino acids. Germline CDR1 LNHDA, CDR2 SQIVND (reference sequence). CDR3 residues: CASSIDRKGSSSPLHF. The CDR3 nucleotides read TGTGCCAGTAGTATAGATCGCAAGGGGTCTAGTTCACCCCTCCACTTT.

This clone has only a few counts. This chain connects TRBV19 to TRBJ2-7, with D possibly being TRBD1 (5 bases). Germline lookup yields CDR1 LNHDA and CDR2 SQIVND (reference sequence). The CDR3 has 14 residues. Trimming shortened V by 2 bases and J by 3 bases, and 11 bases separated the two germline ends. The CDR3 DNA sequence: TGTGCCAGTAGTATATCGGGCCAGGGCTACGAGCAGTACTTC. It yields the protein CASSISGQGYEQYF.

V gene TRBV30 combines with J gene TRBJ2-7; the D is unclear. The V end lost 0 bases, the J end lost 5 bases, and 5 bases lay between the germline ends. This CDR3 has 11 residues. Germline loops: CDR1 GTSNPN, CDR2 SVGIG (reference sequence). The CDR3 DNA sequence: TGTGCCTGGAGTGTACGGGACGAGCAGTACTTC. Protein product: CAWSVRDEQYF.

The CDR3 reads CASSPVAGADTEAFF. CDR3 sequence (DNA): TGTGCCAGCAGCCCGGTCGCAGGGGCGGACACTGAAGCTTTCTTT. The chain links TRBV14 to TRBJ1-1; a weak D match, TRBD1 (6 bases). CDR1 is SGHDN and CDR2 is FVKESK in the germline V gene. The CDR3 totals 15 residues. The V and J ends lost 4 bases and 3 bases respectively, with 15 bases between them. Filled out from reference TRBV14 and TRBJ1-1, the complete variable domain reads EAGVTQFPSHSVIEKGQTVTLRCDPISGHDNLYWYRRVMGKEIKFLLHFVKESKQDESGMPNNRFLAERTGGTYSTLKVQPAELEDSGVYFCASSPVAGADTEAFFGQGTRLTVV.

J is TRBJ1-2 and V is TRBV6-1; no definite D call. The CDR3 has 11 amino acids. Germline V gene lookup returns CDR1 MNHNS and CDR2 SASEGT. Trimming removed 3 bases at V and 6 bases at J, with 5 bases between. CDR3 coding DNA: TGTGCCAGCAGTGAGGCAGATGGCTACACCTTC. Protein: CASSEADGYTF.

The rearrangement joins TRBV5-1 to TRBJ2-7; 8 bases are shared with TRBD1. The CDR3 is made up of 14 amino acids. Germline V CDR1 and CDR2: SGHRS, YFSETQ. V shed 0 bases, J shed 2 bases, and the junction held 1 base outside the gene matches. CDR3 sequence (DNA): TGCGCCAGCAGCTTGGTGGGACAGGCCTACGAGCAGTACTTC. Amino acid sequence: CASSLVGQAYEQYF.

V usage is TRBV5-1 and J usage is TRBJ2-6, with a possible D match to TRBD2 (6 bases). The CDR3 sequence is 17 residues long. Trimming stripped 0 bases from V and 2 bases from J, with 12 bases between. Germline CDR1 SGHRS, CDR2 YFSETQ. The CDR3 DNA sequence: TGCGCCAGCAGCTTGGGAGGAGGGGCTGCTGGGGCCAACGTCCTGACTTTC. This translates into CASSLGGGAAGANVLTF. Together with reference TRBV5-1 and TRBJ2-6, the CDR3 gives the full variable domain: KAGVTQTPRYLIKTRGQQVTLSCSPISGHRSVSWYQQTPGQGLQFLFEYFSETQRNKGNFPGRFSGRQFSNSRSEMNVSTLELGDSALYLCASSLGGGAAGANVLTFGAGSRLTVL.

The gene calls are TRBV5-5 and TRBJ1-1, with 7 bases aligning to TRBD1. Germline V gives CDR1 SGHKS, CDR2 YYEKEE (reference sequence). J was trimmed by 4 bases and V by 3 bases; bases with no gene match: 6. The CDR3 has 14 residues. CDR3 in amino acids: CASSSTGWITEAFF. CDR3 bases: TGTGCCAGCAGCTCGACAGGGTGGATCACTGAAGCTTTCTTT.

The V and J genes are TRBV9 and TRBJ1-1; TRBD1 aligns across 8 bases. This CDR3 spans 17 amino acids. V trimming: 3 bases; J trimming: 0 bases; junction bases outside the gene matches: 10. Per germline, CDR1 SGDLS and CDR2 YYNGEE. CDR3 in amino acids: CASSATPGGWVNTEAFF. The CDR3 DNA is TGTGCCAGCAGCGCTACTCCAGGGGGCTGGGTGAACACTGAAGCTTTCTTT.

The DNA of the CDR3 is TGTGCCTGGCCAGGGGGCCTGGATCAGCCCCAGCATTTT. Protein product: CAWPGGLDQPQHF. V gene TRBV30 combines with J gene TRBJ1-5; TRBD1 aligns across 8 bases. The CDR3 is 13 amino acids. The trim removed 5 bases at V and 5 bases at J, leaving 5 bases unmatched. From germline, CDR1 is GTSNPN and CDR2 SVGIG (reference sequence).

The genes are TRBV25-1 and TRBJ1-1; D is unclear. V was trimmed by 2 bases and J by 8 bases, leaving 9 bases between them. Germline values: CDR1 MGHDK, CDR2 SYGVNS. The CDR3 spans 12 residues. The CDR3 DNA reads as TGTGCCAGCAGTGAAGGCAGATTAGAAGCTTTCTTT. Translation: CASSEGRLEAFF.

The J gene is TRBJ2-7, the V gene TRBV9; maybe TRBD1 (6 bases). This CDR3 is built from 15 residues. The V gene's germline CDR1 is SGDLS and CDR2 YYNGEE. Trimming left V 3 bases short and J 5 bases short, with 18 bases between. CDR3 in amino acids: CASSGEVGGHNEQYF. The CDR3 bases are TGTGCCAGCAGCGGAGAGGTTGGGGGCCACAACGAGCAGTACTTC.

The V and J genes are TRBV6-5 and TRBJ1-6; maybe TRBD1 (5 bases). CDR1 is MNHEY, CDR2 SVGAGI, per germline. V was shortened by 2 bases and J by 14 bases, with 19 bases between the two germline ends. The CDR3 extends over 15 amino acids. The CDR3 here is CASSYGGGEEFTLHF. CDR3 bases: TGTGCCAGCAGTTACGGGGGGGGAGAAGAATTCACCCTCCACTTT.

The gene calls are TRBV11-1 and TRBJ2-7; D may be TRBD2 (5 bases). Trimming took off 1 base at V and 1 base at J, with 11 bases between the two ends. Germline V lookup: CDR1 SGHAT, CDR2 FQDESV (reference sequence). The length of the CDR3 is 15 residues. The CDR3 spells CASSLGGLGSYEQYF. The DNA for the CDR3 is TGTGCCAGCAGCTTAGGAGGGTTAGGTTCCTACGAGCAGTACTTC.

The chain recombines TRBV7-9 with TRBJ1-1; D is possibly TRBD1 (6 bases). Germline assignment: CDR1 SEHNR and CDR2 FQNEAQ (reference sequence). V dropped 4 bases and J dropped 1 base, with 10 bases sitting between them. CDR3 size: 14 residues. The CDR3 sequence is CASSSTGKNTEAFF. The CDR3 coding sequence is TGTGCCAGCAGCTCCACAGGGAAGAACACTGAAGCTTTCTTT.

This sequence joins TRBV1 and TRBJ1-3; TRBD1 is taken as the D call from the table, unchecked against the DNA. TRBV1 represents a pseudogene. The CDR3 has 18 amino acids. The CDR3 bases are TGCACCAGCAGCCGGGTCCCGGGACACGTAGTCTCTGGAAACACCATATATTTT. Translated: CTSSRVPGHVVSGNTIYF.